The 21 T cell receptor beta chains presented below share a single source sample, sequenced in a study of blood T cells in healthy people across ages. Using a J-beta primer mix together with a sample-barcoded 5' primer, a second PCR was run for roughly 6 to 12 cycles. TCRdb used MiXCR to reprocess the 5' RACE reads, holding one entry per CDR3 protein. The sample has roughly 570,000 distinct CDR3 sequences; 25% to 30% are singletons. Sample: blood. These receptors all stem from a woman between 65 and 79 years old in good health.

The chain is built from TRBV4-2 and TRBJ2-3, with 12 bases lining up with TRBD2. The CDR3 totals 17 residues. Germline CDR1 LGHNA, CDR2 YNFKEQ. Germline trimming cut 1 base from V and 2 bases from J; bases unmatched to any gene: 4. The CDR3 DNA is TGTGCCAGCAGCCAAGTCTCTAGCGGGGGGGCCACAGATACGCAGTATTTT. Encoded protein: CASSQVSSGGATDTQYF.

This clonotype was seen a handful of times. The junction and the germline gene differ at one end; a read error may be behind it. The chain links TRBV7-9 to TRBJ1-2, with TRBD1 as a possible D gene (6 bases). Germline CDR1 and CDR2: SEHNR and FQNEAQ (reference sequence). This CDR3 spans 14 amino acids. CDR3 DNA sequence: TGTGCCAGCGGCTTTCAGAGGGGGGGCAGCGGCTACACCTTC. This gives the protein CASGFQRGGSGYTF.

J is TRBJ1-1 and V is TRBV6-6; tentatively, D is TRBD1 (5 bases). Per the germline V gene, CDR1 is MNHNY and CDR2 is SVGAGI (reference sequence). The CDR3 totals 15 residues. V was cut by 6 bases and J by 4 bases, with 18 bases left in between. CDR3 residues: CASRPQTVLFTEAFF. CDR3 DNA sequence: TGTGCCAGCAGGCCCCAGACAGTGCTTTTCACTGAAGCTTTCTTT.

This sequence joins TRBV29-1 and TRBJ2-5; 10 bases map to TRBD2. The CDR3 sequence is 14 residues long. Germline V gene sequence: CDR1 SQVTM, CDR2 ANQGSEA. Losses at the gene ends were 7 bases for V and 1 base for J; bases not matched to a gene: 6. In DNA form, the CDR3 reads TGCAGCGCCCCCGAGCGGGGGGGCCAAGAGACCCAGTACTTC. Amino acids: CSAPERGGQETQYF.

The chain employs TRBV9 and TRBJ2-3, with 7 nucleotides matching TRBD1. Germline V gives CDR1 SGDLS, CDR2 YYNGEE. The CDR3 length is 14 residues. Unmatched junction bases numbered 4, after V lost 4 bases and J lost 2 bases. The CDR3, as DNA: TGTGCCAGCAGCCGGACAGGCGCCACAGATACGCAGTATTTT. Translating gives CASSRTGATDTQYF.

The chain has TRBV11-3 and TRBJ1-1; 7 bases line up with TRBD1. The CDR3 consists of 15 residues. Per the germline V gene, CDR1 is SGHNT and CDR2 is YENEEA. V gave up 5 bases and J gave up 6 bases; unmatched junction bases: 12. The CDR3 loop is CASSPMTGRKPEAFF. CDR3 sequence (DNA): TGTGCCAGCAGCCCTATGACAGGGAGGAAACCTGAAGCTTTCTTT.

The J gene is TRBJ1-2, the V gene TRBV4-3; D is uncertain. Germline loops: CDR1 LGHNA, CDR2 YSLEER. This CDR3 has 13 residues. V was pared by 0 bases and J by 7 bases, with 9 bases between. CDR3 region: CASSQEYMGGYTF. CDR3 DNA: TGCGCCAGCAGCCAAGAATATATGGGTGGCTACACCTTC.

The chain links TRBV20-1 to TRBJ1-5; D is perhaps TRBD1 (5 bases). The CDR3 has 11 amino acids. Germline CDR1 is DFQATT and CDR2 is SNEGSKA (reference sequence). The V end lost 6 bases, the J end lost 6 bases, and 9 bases lay between the germline ends. CDR3 loop: CSAGESQPQHF. The CDR3, as DNA: TGCAGTGCAGGGGAATCTCAGCCCCAGCATTTT.

This sequence joins TRBV5-5 and TRBJ2-5, with D unclear. V was clipped by 4 bases and J by 5 bases, with 15 bases between them. CDR1 and CDR2 (germline): SGHKS, YYEKEE (reference sequence). This CDR3 comprises 14 residues. This CDR3 reads CASSLHSLVETQYF. As DNA, the CDR3 is TGTGCCAGCAGCCTTCACTCCTTAGTGGAGACCCAGTACTTC.

This chain links TRBV4-1 with TRBJ1-4; D remains unclear. This CDR3 contains 14 residues. From germline, CDR1 is MGHRA and CDR2 YSYEKL. Between the trimmed V and J ends, which lost 1 base and 7 bases, there was a span of 10 bases. The CDR3 DNA reads as TGCGCCAGCAGCCAAGTAGGATTTGGTGAAAAACTGTTTTTT. It is translated as CASSQVGFGEKLFF.

The chain has TRBV11-3 and TRBJ1-1; perhaps TRBD1 as D (6 bases). Trimming cost V 0 bases and J 2 bases, with 10 bases left between them. The CDR3 has 15 residues. Germline CDR1 is SGHNT and CDR2 is YENEEA. CDR3 amino acids: CASSLEYRVNTEAFF. DNA for the CDR3: TGTGCCAGCAGCTTAGAGTACAGGGTCAACACTGAAGCTTTCTTT.

The chain carries TRBV29-1 and TRBJ2-3; tentative D call: TRBD1 (5 bases). Germline CDR1 and CDR2: SQVTM and ANQGSEA. The CDR3 consists of 13 residues. V lost 4 bases, J lost 3 bases, and 11 bases lay in between. CDR3 protein: CSVAVRVTDTQYF. CDR3 in DNA: TGCAGCGTTGCAGTCAGGGTGACAGATACGCAGTATTTT.

The chain carries TRBV5-1 and TRBJ1-4, with D possibly being TRBD1 (5 bases). This CDR3 has 14 amino acids. Germline V gene data show CDR1 as SGHRS and CDR2 as YFSETQ. V shed 2 bases and J shed 4 bases, with 9 bases lying between them. The CDR3 here is CASSFRQNNEKLFF. The DNA for the CDR3 is TGCGCCAGCAGCTTTAGACAGAATAATGAAAAACTGTTTTTT.

This clonotype is a singleton in its sample. V and J are TRBV18 and TRBJ2-7; D call uncertain. The CDR3 covers 13 residues. Trimming took 3 bases from V and 3 from J, leaving 9 bases between them. The germline V gene encodes CDR1 KGHSH and CDR2 LQKENI. The CDR3 spells CASSPQDGYEQYF. DNA of the CDR3: TGTGCCAGCTCACCCCAGGACGGCTACGAGCAGTACTTC.

This clonotype was counted only a few times. This chain connects TRBV5-1 to TRBJ2-4; the D is unclear. This CDR3 region has 12 residues. V was pared by 4 bases and J by 8 bases, with 10 bases between. Per germline, CDR1 SGHRS and CDR2 YFSETQ. The CDR3 DNA follows: TGCGCCAGCAGCCCCCTAGGTGACATTCAGTACTTC. Its protein is CASSPLGDIQYF.

The chain is built from TRBV5-1 and TRBJ2-3; perhaps D is TRBD1 or TRBD2 (6 bases each). V gave up 2 bases and J gave up 3 bases, with 13 bases separating them. CDR3 length equals 15 residues. Germline V gene sequence: CDR1 SGHRS, CDR2 YFSETQ. The CDR3 DNA is TGCGCCAGCAGCTTCACACGGGGGCTTACAGATACGCAGTATTTT. Translated: CASSFTRGLTDTQYF.

This rearrangement joins TRBV20-1 to TRBJ1-2; D is ambiguous. The germline V gene encodes CDR1 DFQATT and CDR2 SNEGSKA (reference sequence). V lost 3 bases to trimming and J lost 8 bases, with 10 bases between them. The CDR3 loop spans 11 amino acids. The CDR3 bases are TGCAGTGCTAGTGAGGGCGCGGGCTACACCTTC. Its translation: CSASEGAGYTF.

This clonotype was found many times. The chain is built from TRBV5-4 and TRBJ2-5, with 14 nucleotides matching TRBD2. This CDR3 has 17 residues. Germline V gives CDR1 SGHNT, CDR2 YYREEE (reference sequence). Trimming took 0 bases from V and 4 from J; bases not matched to a gene: 5. The CDR3 sequence is CASSLAGLAGGRETQYF. The DNA of the CDR3 is TGTGCCAGCAGCTTGGCCGGACTAGCGGGGGGCCGAGAGACCCAGTACTTC.

A word on this clonotype: A single base separates this from a much larger clone, so it may be a read error. The V and J genes are TRBV20-1 and TRBJ2-5; D may correspond to TRBD1 or TRBD2 (5 bases each). Germline CDR1 and CDR2: DFQATT and SNEGSKA (reference sequence). This CDR3 has 13 residues. Trimming pared 3 bases from V and 1 base from J, leaving 9 bases between. The CDR3 spells CSASRDAQETQYF. CDR3 bases: TGCAGTGCTAGCCGGGACGCCCAAGAGACCCAGTACTTC.

This clonotype was recorded many times. The rearrangement links TRBV11-2 to TRBJ1-2; 9 bases fit TRBD1. The J segment lost 4 bases and the V segment lost 4 bases, leaving 4 bases of the junction unmatched. There are 14 residues in the CDR3. CDR1 and CDR2 (germline): SGHAT, FQNNGV. In nucleotides, the CDR3 is TGTGCCAGCAGCTCGGGGACAGGGTCCTATGGCTACACCTTC. Amino acids: CASSSGTGSYGYTF.

This rearrangement joins TRBV27 to TRBJ2-5, with 9 nucleotides matching TRBD1. V shed 6 bases, J shed 11 bases, and the junction held 7 bases outside the gene matches. CDR3 size: 12 residues. The V gene's germline CDR1 is MNHEY and CDR2 SMNVEV (reference sequence). In DNA form, the CDR3 reads TGTGCCAGCAGGCGAGACAGGGGGGAGCAGTACTTC. It yields the protein CASRRDRGEQYF.